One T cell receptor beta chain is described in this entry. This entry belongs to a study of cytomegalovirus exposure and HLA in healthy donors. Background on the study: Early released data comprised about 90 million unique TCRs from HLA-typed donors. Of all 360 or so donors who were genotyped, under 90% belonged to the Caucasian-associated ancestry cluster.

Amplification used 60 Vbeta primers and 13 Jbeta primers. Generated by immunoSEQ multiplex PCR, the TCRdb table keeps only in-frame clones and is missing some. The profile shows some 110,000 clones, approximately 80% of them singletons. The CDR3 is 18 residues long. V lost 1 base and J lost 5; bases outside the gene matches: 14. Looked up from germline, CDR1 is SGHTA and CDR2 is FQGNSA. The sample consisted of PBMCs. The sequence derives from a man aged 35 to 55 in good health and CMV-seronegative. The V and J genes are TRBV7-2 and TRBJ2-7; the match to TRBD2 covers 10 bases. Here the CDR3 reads CASSLVVAGGPLSHEQYF. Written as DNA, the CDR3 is TGTGCCAGCAGCTTAGTGGTAGCGGGGGGACCTCTGTCCCACGAGCAGTACTTC.